The clone carrying this T cell receptor (beta chain) has just one count. The germline CDR1 and CDR2 sequences are SNHLY and FYNNEI. Trimming took 8 bases from V and 6 from J; bases not matched to a gene: 7. The CDR3 is 13 amino acids. The sample comes from a study of blood T cell repertoires in COVID-19. In the source study's methods: Estimated nucleated cell counts came from reference gene primer amplification. Clones were read by immunoSEQ multiplex PCR, and TCRdb kept only the in-frame ones, dropping some. From that table come the V and J calls and clone size; the DNA was used to work out D and trimming. This repertoire shows some 20,000 clones, 70% to 90% found once; its top ten account for 10% to 11%.

This receptor was taken from a human donor in a cohort sampled during active COVID-19. Material for sequencing was peripheral blood. The chain carries TRBV2 and TRBJ2-7; 10 bases match TRBD1. CDR3 sequence: CASARDRGSEQYF. CDR3 sequence (DNA): TGTGCCAGCGCAAGGGACAGGGGCAGCGAGCAGTACTTC.